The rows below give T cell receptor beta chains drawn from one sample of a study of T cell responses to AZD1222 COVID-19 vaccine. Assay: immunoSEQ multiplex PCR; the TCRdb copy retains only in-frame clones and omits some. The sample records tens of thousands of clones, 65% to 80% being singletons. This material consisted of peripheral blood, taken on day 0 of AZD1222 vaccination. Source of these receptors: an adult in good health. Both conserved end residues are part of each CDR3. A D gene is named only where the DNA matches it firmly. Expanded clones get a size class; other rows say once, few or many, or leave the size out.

CASTRGGREGQPQHF	TGTGCCAGCACCCGCGGGGGGAGGGAAGGTCAGCCCCAGCATTTT	NA	TRBJ1-5	few	TRBV6-5
CASRPDRLVSQPQHF	TGTGCCAGTAGGCCTGACAGGCTGGTTTCTCAGCCCCAGCATTTT	NA	TRBJ1-5	NA	TRBV19
CASSLGGGNSYGYTF	TGTGCCAGCAGTTTAGGAGGGGGCAACTCCTATGGCTACACCTTC	TRBD1	TRBJ1-2	NA	TRBV28
CASSLTAGAGEGYTF	TGCGCCAGCAGCTTGACGGCGGGGGCGGGGGAGGGCTACACCTTC	NA	TRBJ1-2	NA	TRBV5-1
CASTTGGAIGNTEAFF	TGTGCCAGCACTACCGGGGGGGCTATTGGGAACACTGAAGCTTTCTTT	NA	TRBJ1-1	few	TRBV5-4
CASSLYNEQFF	TGTGCCAGCAGTTTGTACAATGAGCAGTTCTTC	NA	TRBJ2-1	NA	TRBV6-2/TRBV6-3
CASSPYMNTEAFF	TGTGCCAGCAGCCCCTACATGAACACTGAAGCTTTCTTT	NA	TRBJ1-1	few	TRBV27
CASDPSGNTIYF	TGTGCCAGTGACCCCTCTGGAAACACCATATATTTT	NA	TRBJ1-3	NA	TRBV21-1
CASSVDRGPGNTIYF	TGTGCCAGCAGTGTTGACAGGGGGCCCGGAAACACCATATATTTT	TRBD1	TRBJ1-3	NA	TRBV6-1
CASSLPFGPKPDTQYF	TGTGCCAGCAGCCTACCTTTTGGGCCCAAGCCAGATACGCAGTATTTT	NA	TRBJ2-3	NA	TRBV7-9
CASSTQGANAYGYTF	TGTGCCAGTAGTACACAGGGGGCGAACGCCTATGGCTACACCTTC	TRBD1	TRBJ1-2	NA	TRBV19
CASRPSSDLNTEAFF	TGTGCCAGCAGGCCATCCTCCGACCTGAACACTGAAGCTTTCTTT	NA	TRBJ1-1	few	TRBV7-3
CASSFGSSNYGYTF	TGTGCCAGCAGCTTCGGGAGTTCTAACTATGGCTACACCTTC	NA	TRBJ1-2	once	TRBV14
CASSHVPRGALSSYNEQFF	TGCGCCAGCAGCCACGTTCCACGCGGGGCCCTGAGCTCCTACAATGAGCAGTTCTTC	NA	TRBJ2-1	NA	TRBV4-1
CASSAGQGLYQPQHF	TGTGCCAGCAGCGCGGGACAGGGGCTTTATCAGCCCCAGCATTTT	TRBD1	TRBJ1-5	NA	TRBV7-2
CASSTSYKEFTDTQYF	TGCGCCAGCAGCACCTCTTACAAGGAGTTCACAGATACGCAGTATTTT	NA	TRBJ2-3	few	TRBV4-1
CASSLGTYGYTF	TGTGCCAGCAGTCTAGGGACCTATGGCTACACCTTC	NA	TRBJ1-2	NA	TRBV28
CASSQDQGTQGYTF	TGCGCCAGCAGCCAAGATCAGGGGACGCAGGGCTACACCTTC	NA	TRBJ1-2	NA	TRBV4-1
CASRRLAGAIPNEQYF	TGTGCCAGCAGAAGACTAGCGGGAGCGATCCCCAACGAGCAGTACTTC	TRBD2	TRBJ2-7	few	TRBV28
CASSAGTNSNQPQHF	TGTGCCAGCAGCGCCGGGACTAATAGCAATCAGCCCCAGCATTTT	NA	TRBJ1-5	NA	TRBV9
CASSVGLVGYEQYF	TGTGCTAGCAGCGTGGGGCTCGTTGGGTACGAGCAGTACTTC	NA	TRBJ2-7	NA	TRBV7-7
CAWSDSGANVLTF	TGTGCCTGGAGTGATTCTGGGGCCAACGTCCTGACTTTC	NA	TRBJ2-6	NA	TRBV30
CASSLSGVLLNQPQHF	TGTGCCAGCAGTTTATCTGGGGTCTTATTAAATCAGCCCCAGCATTTT	NA	TRBJ1-5	NA	TRBV27
CASSKDSDRSYEQYF	TGTGCCAGCAGCAAGGACAGTGATCGCTCCTACGAGCAGTACTTC	NA	TRBJ2-7	NA	TRBV7-9
CASLYSRSGNTIYF	TGTGCCAGCCTATACAGCCGCTCTGGAAACACCATATATTTT	NA	TRBJ1-3	NA	TRBV6-6
CASSLLTSGVMNTGELFF	TGTGCCAGCAGCTTACTGACTAGCGGGGTGATGAACACCGGGGAGCTGTTTTTT	TRBD2	TRBJ2-2	NA	TRBV7-9
CASSPRGSYNEQFF	TGTGCCAGCAGCCCCAGGGGAAGCTACAATGAGCAGTTCTTC	NA	TRBJ2-1	NA	TRBV7-9
CASSLGSGGGNEQYF	TGTGCCAGCAGCCTGGGGAGCGGAGGCGGGAACGAGCAGTACTTC	NA	TRBJ2-7	NA	TRBV13
CASSFYTQGLETQYF	TGTGCCAGCAGCTTCTATACACAGGGGTTGGAGACCCAGTACTTC	TRBD1	TRBJ2-5	NA	TRBV5-4
CASSRTVVDEQFF	TGTGCCAGCAGTCGGACAGTTGTAGATGAGCAGTTCTTC	NA	TRBJ2-1	NA	TRBV12-3/TRBV12-4
CAWRTGTGEQYF	TGTGCCTGGAGAACCGGGACGGGCGAGCAGTACTTC	NA	TRBJ2-7	NA	TRBV30
CASSPLPNPNTEAFF	TGTGCCAGCAGTCCCCTACCTAACCCGAACACTGAAGCTTTCTTT	NA	TRBJ1-1	NA	TRBV2
CASSVDGFPYGYTF	TGTGCCAGCAGCGTAGATGGGTTTCCCTATGGCTACACCTTC	NA	TRBJ1-2	NA	TRBV9
CASSPPVGSGYGYTF	TGTGCCAGCTCACCACCCGTTGGGAGCGGCTATGGCTACACCTTC	NA	TRBJ1-2	once	TRBV18
CASTQGRGNQPQHF	TGTGCCAGCACCCAGGGACGAGGCAATCAGCCCCAGCATTTT	NA	TRBJ1-5	NA	TRBV21-1
CASSLTGGGNEKLFF	TGCGCCAGCAGCTTAACCGGAGGTGGTAATGAAAAACTGTTTTTT	NA	TRBJ1-4	NA	TRBV5-1
CASSLDTSYGYTF	TGCGCCAGCAGCTTGGATACTTCCTATGGCTACACCTTC	NA	TRBJ1-2	few	TRBV5-1
CSVGSGDEQYF	TGCAGCGTTGGCTCCGGGGACGAGCAGTACTTC	NA	TRBJ2-7	NA	TRBV29-1
CAISEFTGRNTEAFF	TGTGCCATCAGTGAGTTCACTGGGAGGAACACTGAAGCTTTCTTT	NA	TRBJ1-1	once	TRBV10-3
CASSISNQPQHF	TGTGCCAGTAGTATTAGCAATCAGCCCCAGCATTTT	NA	TRBJ1-5	NA	TRBV19
CASSLLREQFF	TGTGCCAGCAGCTTGCTTCGTGAGCAGTTCTTC	NA	TRBJ2-1	few	TRBV5-6
CASSIAGSSGNTIYF	TGTGCCAGTAGTATCGCGGGCAGCTCTGGAAACACCATATATTTT	NA	TRBJ1-3	NA	TRBV19
CASSQGGLAGGPKEQYF	TGTGCCAGCAGCCAAGGCGGACTAGCGGGAGGGCCTAAGGAGCAGTACTTC	TRBD2	TRBJ2-7	NA	TRBV3-1/TRBV3-2
CASSSRTSGSSTDTQYF	TGTGCCAGCAGTTCCCGGACTAGCGGGAGTTCTACAGATACGCAGTATTTT	TRBD2	TRBJ2-3	NA	TRBV2
CASSFQAPTDTQYF	TGTGCCAGCAGCTTTCAAGCCCCCACAGATACGCAGTATTTT	NA	TRBJ2-3	few	TRBV11-2
CASLSPPTREGREGYTF	TGTGCCAGCCTCTCTCCCCCTACCAGGGAGGGGCGGGAAGGCTACACCTTC	NA	TRBJ1-2	few	TRBV28
CASSQGSGDPNYGYTF	TGTGCCAGCAGCCAAGGTAGCGGGGATCCTAACTATGGCTACACCTTC	NA	TRBJ1-2	few	TRBV3-1/TRBV3-2
CASSPRVAGGSTYNEQFF	TGTGCCAGCAGTCCCAGGGTAGCGGGAGGGTCCACCTACAATGAGCAGTTCTTC	TRBD2	TRBJ2-1	NA	TRBV27
CASSPGRVGQVDYGYTF	TGCGCCAGCAGCCCGGGTCGGGTTGGTCAGGTAGACTATGGCTACACCTTC	NA	TRBJ1-2	NA	TRBV5-1
CASRPSGRGNTGELFF	TGTGCCAGTAGACCCAGCGGGAGGGGGAACACCGGGGAGCTGTTTTTT	TRBD2	TRBJ2-2	NA	TRBV19
CSASSAGGGSYEQYF	TGCAGTGCCAGTTCAGCAGGGGGAGGGTCCTACGAGCAGTACTTC	NA	TRBJ2-7	NA	TRBV20-1
CASSLGSRSPLHF	TGTGCCAGCAGCTTAGGAAGCAGGTCACCCCTCCACTTT	NA	TRBJ1-6	NA	TRBV11-2
CASSEARQGGPDTQYF	TGTGCCAGCAGTGAAGCGAGACAGGGAGGCCCAGATACGCAGTATTTT	NA	TRBJ2-3	NA	TRBV2
CASSALGGRGAFF	TGTGCCAGCAGCGCCCTCGGGGGCAGGGGAGCTTTCTTT	NA	TRBJ1-1	NA	TRBV7-2
CASRKERSGGYEQYF	TGTGCCAGCCGGAAGGAGAGGTCTGGTGGGTACGAGCAGTACTTC	NA	TRBJ2-7	NA	TRBV6-5
CASSPRVNIQYF	TGTGCCAGCAGTCCCCGGGTAAACATTCAGTACTTC	NA	TRBJ2-4	once	TRBV6-5
CATWTVAGIQYF	TGTGCCACCTGGACAGTGGCGGGCATTCAGTACTTC	NA	TRBJ2-4	once	TRBV6-6
CASSLGRSGLTQHF	TGTGCCAGCAGCTTAGGGAGGTCGGGATTGACCCAGCATTTT	NA	TRBJ1-5	once	TRBV7-2
CSVEEGAGQPQHF	TGCAGCGTTGAAGAAGGTGCAGGACAGCCCCAGCATTTT	NA	TRBJ1-5	NA	TRBV29-1